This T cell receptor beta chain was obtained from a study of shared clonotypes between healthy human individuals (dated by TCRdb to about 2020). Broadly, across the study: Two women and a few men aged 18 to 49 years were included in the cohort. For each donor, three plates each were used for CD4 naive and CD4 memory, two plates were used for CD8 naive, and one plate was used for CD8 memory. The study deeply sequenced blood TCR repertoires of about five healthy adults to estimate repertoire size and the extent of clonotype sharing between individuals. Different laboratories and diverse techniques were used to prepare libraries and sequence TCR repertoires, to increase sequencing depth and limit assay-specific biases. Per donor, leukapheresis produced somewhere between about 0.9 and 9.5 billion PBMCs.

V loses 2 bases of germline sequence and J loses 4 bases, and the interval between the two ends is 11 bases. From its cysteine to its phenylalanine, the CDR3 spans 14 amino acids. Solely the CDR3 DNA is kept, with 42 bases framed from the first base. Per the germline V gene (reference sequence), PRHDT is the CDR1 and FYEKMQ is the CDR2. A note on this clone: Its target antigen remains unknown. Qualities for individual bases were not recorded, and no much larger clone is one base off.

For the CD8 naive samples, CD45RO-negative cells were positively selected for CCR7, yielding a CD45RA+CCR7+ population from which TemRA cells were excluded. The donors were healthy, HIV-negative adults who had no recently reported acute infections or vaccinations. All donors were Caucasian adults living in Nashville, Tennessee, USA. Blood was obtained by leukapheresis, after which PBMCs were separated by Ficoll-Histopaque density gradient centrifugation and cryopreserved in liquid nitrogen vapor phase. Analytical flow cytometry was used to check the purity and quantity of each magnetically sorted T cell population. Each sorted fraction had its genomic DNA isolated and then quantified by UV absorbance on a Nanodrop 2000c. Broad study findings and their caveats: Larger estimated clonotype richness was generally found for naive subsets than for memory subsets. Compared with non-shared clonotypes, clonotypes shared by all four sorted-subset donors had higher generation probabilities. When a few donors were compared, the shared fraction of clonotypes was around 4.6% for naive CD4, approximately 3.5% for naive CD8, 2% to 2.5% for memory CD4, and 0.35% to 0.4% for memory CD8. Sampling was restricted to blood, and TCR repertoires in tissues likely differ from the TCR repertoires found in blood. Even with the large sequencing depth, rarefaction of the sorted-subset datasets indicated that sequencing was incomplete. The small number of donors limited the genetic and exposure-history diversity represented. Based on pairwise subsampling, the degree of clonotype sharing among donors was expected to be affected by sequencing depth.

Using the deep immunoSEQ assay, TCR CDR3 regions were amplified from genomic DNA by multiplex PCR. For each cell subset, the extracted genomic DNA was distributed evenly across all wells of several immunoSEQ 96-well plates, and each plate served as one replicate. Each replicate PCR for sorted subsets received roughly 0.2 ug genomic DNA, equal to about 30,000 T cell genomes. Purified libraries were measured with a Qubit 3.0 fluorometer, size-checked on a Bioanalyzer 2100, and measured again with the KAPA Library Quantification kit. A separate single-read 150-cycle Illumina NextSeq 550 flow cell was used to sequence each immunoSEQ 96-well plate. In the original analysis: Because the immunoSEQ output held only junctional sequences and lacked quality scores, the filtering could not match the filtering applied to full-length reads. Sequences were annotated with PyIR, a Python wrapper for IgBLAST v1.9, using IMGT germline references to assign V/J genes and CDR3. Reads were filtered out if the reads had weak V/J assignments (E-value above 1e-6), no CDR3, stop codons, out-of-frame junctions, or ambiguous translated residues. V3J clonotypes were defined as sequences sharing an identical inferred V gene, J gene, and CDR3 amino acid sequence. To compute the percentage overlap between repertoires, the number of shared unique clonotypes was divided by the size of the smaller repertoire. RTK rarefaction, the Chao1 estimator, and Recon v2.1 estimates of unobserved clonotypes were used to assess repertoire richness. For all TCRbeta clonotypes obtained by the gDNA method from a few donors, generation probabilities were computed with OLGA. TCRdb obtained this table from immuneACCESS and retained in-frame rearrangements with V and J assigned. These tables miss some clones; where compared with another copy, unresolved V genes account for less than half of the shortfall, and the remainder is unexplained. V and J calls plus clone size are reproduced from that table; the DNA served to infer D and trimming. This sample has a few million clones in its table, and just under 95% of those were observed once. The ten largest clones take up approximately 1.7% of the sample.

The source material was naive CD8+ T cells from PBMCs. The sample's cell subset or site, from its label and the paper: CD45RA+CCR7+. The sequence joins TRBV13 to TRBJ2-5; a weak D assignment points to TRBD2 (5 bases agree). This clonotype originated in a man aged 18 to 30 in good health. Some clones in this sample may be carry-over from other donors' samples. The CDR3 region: CASSLRARAETQYF. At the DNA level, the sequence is TGTGCCAGCAGCTTAAGAGCGAGGGCAGAGACCCAGTACTTC.